This T cell receptor (beta chain) was identified during a study of identical twins. MiXCR, applied by TCRdb to the 5' RACE reads, yields one record per CDR3 protein. The sample has under 300,000 distinct CDR3 sequences; about 12% are singletons. Germline CDR1 is ENHRY and CDR2 is SYGVKD. V dropped 3 bases and J dropped 3; count of bases not matched to a gene: 7. The CDR3 is 16 residues long. Donors were all healthy Caucasians. There are many counts of this clonotype. Its matching antigen is unknown. Study-wide findings and caveats: Conclusions came from cross-sectional statistical analysis, not from following the same donors. Clonotypes of the beta chain that were abundant in cord blood carried fewer insertions (memory repertoires showed none). Models came in too low on out-of-frame TCR alpha sharing in monozygotic twins.

The same sample was also studied in work on yellow fever vaccine responses in identical twins.

The origin of this receptor is a woman aged 18 to 35 in good health. This rearrangement joins TRBV10-3 to TRBJ2-7; 11 nucleotides agree with TRBD2. Sequenced sample: memory (CD45RO+) T cells sorted from blood. The CDR3 protein is CAISEGGTSGHYEQYF. The CDR3 DNA reads TGTGCCATCAGTGAAGGAGGGACTAGCGGACACTACGAGCAGTACTTC.